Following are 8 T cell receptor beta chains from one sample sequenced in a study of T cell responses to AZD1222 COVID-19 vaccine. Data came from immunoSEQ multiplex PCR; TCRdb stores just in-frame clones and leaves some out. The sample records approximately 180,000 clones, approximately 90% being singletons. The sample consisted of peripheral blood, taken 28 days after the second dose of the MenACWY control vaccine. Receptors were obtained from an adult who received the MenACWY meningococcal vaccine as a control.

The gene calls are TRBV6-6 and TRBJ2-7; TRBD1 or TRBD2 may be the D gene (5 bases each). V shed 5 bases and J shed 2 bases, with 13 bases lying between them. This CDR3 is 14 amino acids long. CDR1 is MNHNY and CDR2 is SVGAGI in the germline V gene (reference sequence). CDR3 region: CASSNRDGAYEQYF. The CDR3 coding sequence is TGTGCCAGCAGTAACCGGGACGGAGCCTACGAGCAGTACTTC.

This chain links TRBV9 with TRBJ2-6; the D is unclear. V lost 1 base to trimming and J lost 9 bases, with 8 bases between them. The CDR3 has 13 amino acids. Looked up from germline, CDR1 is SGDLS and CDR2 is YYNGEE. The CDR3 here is CASSVSYLNVLTF. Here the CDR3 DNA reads TGTGCCAGCAGCGTATCCTACCTCAACGTCCTGACTTTC.

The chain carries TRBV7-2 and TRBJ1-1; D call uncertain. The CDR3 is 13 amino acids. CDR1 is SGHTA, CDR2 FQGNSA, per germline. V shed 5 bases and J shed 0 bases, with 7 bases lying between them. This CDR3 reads CASSALMNTEAFF. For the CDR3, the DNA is TGTGCCAGCAGCGCCTTGATGAACACTGAAGCTTTCTTT.

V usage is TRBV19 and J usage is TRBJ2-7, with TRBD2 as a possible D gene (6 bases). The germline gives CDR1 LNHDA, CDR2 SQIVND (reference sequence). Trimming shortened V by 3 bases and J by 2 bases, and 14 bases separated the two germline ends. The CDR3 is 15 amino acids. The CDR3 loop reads CASSMRGSRPYEQYF. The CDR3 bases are TGTGCCAGTAGTATGCGGGGTAGTAGGCCCTACGAGCAGTACTTC.

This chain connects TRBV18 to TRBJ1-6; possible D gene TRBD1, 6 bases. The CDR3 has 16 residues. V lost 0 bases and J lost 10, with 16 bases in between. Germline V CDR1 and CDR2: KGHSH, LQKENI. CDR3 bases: TGTGCCAGCTCACCACCGGGGCTGACAGGTGAATCACCCCTCCACTTT. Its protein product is CASSPPGLTGESPLHF.

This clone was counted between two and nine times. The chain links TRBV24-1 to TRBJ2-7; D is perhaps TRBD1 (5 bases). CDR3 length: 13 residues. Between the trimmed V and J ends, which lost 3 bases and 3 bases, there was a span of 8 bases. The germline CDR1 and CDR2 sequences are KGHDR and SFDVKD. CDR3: CATSDHDSYEQYF. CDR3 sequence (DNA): TGTGCCACCAGTGATCACGACAGCTACGAGCAGTACTTC.

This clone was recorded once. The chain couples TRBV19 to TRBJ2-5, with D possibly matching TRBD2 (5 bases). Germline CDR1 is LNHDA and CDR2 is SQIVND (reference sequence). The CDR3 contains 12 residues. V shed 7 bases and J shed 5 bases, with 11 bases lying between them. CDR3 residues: CASKDRGETQYF. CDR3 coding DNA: TGTGCCAGTAAAGACCGCGGGGAGACCCAGTACTTC.

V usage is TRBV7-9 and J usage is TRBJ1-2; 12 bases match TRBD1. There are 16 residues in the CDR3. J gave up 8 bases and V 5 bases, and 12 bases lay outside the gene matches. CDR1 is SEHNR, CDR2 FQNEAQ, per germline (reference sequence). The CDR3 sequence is CASSPRGTGGQKGYTF. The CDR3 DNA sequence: TGTGCCAGCAGCCCCAGAGGGACAGGGGGCCAGAAAGGCTACACCTTC.